The clone carrying this T cell receptor beta chain was counted between two and nine times. The CDR3 extends over 13 amino acids. V was clipped by 3 bases and J by 13 bases; unmatched bases: 9. The germline V gene encodes CDR1 LNHDA and CDR2 SQIVND (reference sequence). This sample was taken from a study of T-cell memory formation after mild COVID-19. Study-wide context: TCR clusters mostly belonged to single donors.

The TCR alpha and TCR beta cDNA libraries, bearing sample barcodes and UMIs, were generated by 5'RACE using constant-segment primers. TCRdb used MiXCR to reprocess the 5' RACE reads, holding one entry per CDR3 protein. The sample records tens of thousands of distinct CDR3 sequences, 25% to 35% being singletons. The chain has TRBV19 and TRBJ2-1; 7 bases align to TRBD2. Sequenced input: PBMCs or a T cell subset sorted from them (not recorded which). This TCR was recovered from a man younger than 35 who had mild COVID-19 (a few samples of this study predate the infection). Cell type and time point are not known. The CDR3 reads CASSMRSGVQQFF. CDR3 coding DNA: TGTGCCAGTAGTATGAGGAGCGGGGTTCAACAGTTCTTC.